The rows below give T cell receptor beta chains drawn from one sample of a study of beta chain bispecific antibodies for T cell cancers. Their recognized antigens are unknown. Each CDR3 protein is one row after TCRdb ran MiXCR on the 5' RACE reads. The sample consists of some 20,000 distinct CDR3 sequences, over 2.5% of them appearing once. Sequencing input: healthy donor T cells cultured with leukemia cells. The receptors here all came from a human donor in good health. Some clones in this sample may be carry-over from other donors' samples. Each CDR3 is given without its conserved first and last residue. Fields, in order: J gene, V gene, clone size, CDR3 protein. Size values are once, few and many counts, or a class for expanded clones, and some rows have none.

j_call: TRBJ1-1; v_call: TRBV6-5; clone_size: many; cdr3_aa: ASNPKWDLNTEAF
j_call: TRBJ2-2; v_call: TRBV29-1; clone_size: few; cdr3_aa: SAPGATGELF
j_call: TRBJ2-1; v_call: TRBV10-3; clone_size: medium-sized; cdr3_aa: AISRAIDNEQF
j_call: TRBJ1-5; v_call: TRBV19; clone_size: NA; cdr3_aa: ASSSGGGLSNQPQH
j_call: TRBJ2-7; v_call: TRBV20-1; clone_size: many; cdr3_aa: SARDRDGNSYEQY
j_call: TRBJ2-5; v_call: TRBV11-3; clone_size: many; cdr3_aa: ASSLGGARETQY
j_call: TRBJ2-1; v_call: TRBV11-2; clone_size: many; cdr3_aa: ASSLEASGGAVYNEQF
j_call: TRBJ2-3; v_call: TRBV27; clone_size: many; cdr3_aa: ASSSLTTSTDTQY
j_call: TRBJ2-1; v_call: TRBV30; clone_size: many; cdr3_aa: AWRQGESYNEQF
j_call: TRBJ1-4; v_call: TRBV20-1; clone_size: many; cdr3_aa: SAIDRQYEKLF
j_call: TRBJ2-3; v_call: TRBV4-2; clone_size: few; cdr3_aa: ASSPYRLASTDTQY
j_call: TRBJ2-3; v_call: TRBV13; clone_size: NA; cdr3_aa: ASSSATPHPYTQY
j_call: TRBJ2-7; v_call: TRBV2; clone_size: many; cdr3_aa: ASSESQESSYEQY
j_call: TRBJ2-5; v_call: TRBV20-1; clone_size: many; cdr3_aa: SARTSGGSQY
j_call: TRBJ2-5; v_call: TRBV11-3; clone_size: many; cdr3_aa: ASSWTGGETQY
j_call: TRBJ2-3; v_call: TRBV4-1; clone_size: many; cdr3_aa: ASSPFFSGAEDTQY
j_call: TRBJ2-2; v_call: TRBV12-3/TRBV12-4; clone_size: many; cdr3_aa: ASIPGGGAEGTGELF
j_call: TRBJ2-1; v_call: TRBV5-4; clone_size: many; cdr3_aa: ASSSYANEQF
j_call: TRBJ2-3; v_call: TRBV5-8; clone_size: many; cdr3_aa: ASSLSGDITDTQY
j_call: TRBJ2-7; v_call: TRBV3-1; clone_size: many; cdr3_aa: ASSQDGWDRAYEQY
j_call: TRBJ2-2; v_call: TRBV7-9; clone_size: many; cdr3_aa: AIPGHPNTGELF
j_call: TRBJ2-7; v_call: TRBV12-3/TRBV12-4; clone_size: few; cdr3_aa: ASSPGTSGGAYEQY
j_call: TRBJ2-3; v_call: TRBV7-2; clone_size: few; cdr3_aa: ASSPRVLLSTDTQY
j_call: TRBJ2-7; v_call: TRBV18; clone_size: many; cdr3_aa: ASSPQAPGYEQY
j_call: TRBJ1-1; v_call: TRBV19; clone_size: many; cdr3_aa: ASSIVENTEAF
j_call: TRBJ2-7; v_call: TRBV7-9; clone_size: many; cdr3_aa: ASSFNRAPLEQY
j_call: TRBJ2-7; v_call: TRBV30; clone_size: NA; cdr3_aa: AWSVAYEQY
j_call: TRBJ1-2; v_call: TRBV4-1; clone_size: many; cdr3_aa: ASSQPSRAVYGYT
j_call: TRBJ2-1; v_call: TRBV30; clone_size: many; cdr3_aa: AWSGHNEQF
j_call: TRBJ2-1; v_call: TRBV18; clone_size: many; cdr3_aa: ASSPQVSGNEQF
j_call: TRBJ2-7; v_call: TRBV20-1; clone_size: many; cdr3_aa: SARVTSGYEQY
j_call: TRBJ1-2; v_call: TRBV5-4; clone_size: many; cdr3_aa: ASSFPGGTGGAESDGYT
j_call: TRBJ2-1; v_call: TRBV27; clone_size: NA; cdr3_aa: ASSFSNSYNEQF
j_call: TRBJ1-1; v_call: TRBV18; clone_size: NA; cdr3_aa: ASSPIAMGAF
j_call: TRBJ2-5; v_call: TRBV12-3/TRBV12-4; clone_size: medium-sized; cdr3_aa: ASSPPEGETQY
j_call: TRBJ2-1; v_call: TRBV20-1; clone_size: many; cdr3_aa: SAREAGSSYNEQF
j_call: TRBJ1-1; v_call: TRBV28; clone_size: many; cdr3_aa: ASSSRGGAEAF
j_call: TRBJ1-5; v_call: TRBV27; clone_size: medium-sized; cdr3_aa: ASTDLRQDIQPQH
j_call: TRBJ2-2; v_call: TRBV19; clone_size: few; cdr3_aa: ASRHGATDTGELF
j_call: TRBJ2-2; v_call: TRBV4-1; clone_size: many; cdr3_aa: ASSQDPGPGTGELF
j_call: TRBJ2-7; v_call: TRBV28; clone_size: many; cdr3_aa: ASSFGSYEAYEQY
j_call: TRBJ2-2; v_call: TRBV21-1; clone_size: many; cdr3_aa: ASSKAASGGPPETGELF
j_call: TRBJ1-2; v_call: TRBV5-6; clone_size: few; cdr3_aa: ASSVWMANYGYT
j_call: TRBJ2-2; v_call: TRBV19; clone_size: many; cdr3_aa: ASSMGGPTGELF
j_call: TRBJ2-1; v_call: TRBV27; clone_size: many; cdr3_aa: ASSPTSGGARQF
j_call: TRBJ1-1; v_call: TRBV19; clone_size: many; cdr3_aa: ASSATVMNTEAF
j_call: TRBJ2-5; v_call: TRBV5-5; clone_size: few; cdr3_aa: ASTQKLGKETQY
j_call: TRBJ1-1; v_call: TRBV27; clone_size: many; cdr3_aa: ASSLFLDLNTEAF